This T cell receptor (beta chain) was recorded in a study of control samples from healthy donors and cancer patients. This clone was seen just once. Some clones are missing from TCRdb's copy, which holds only in-frame ones; the method was immunoSEQ multiplex PCR. The table includes about 160,000 clones, just under 95% detected once. The TCR comes from a woman aged 40 to 49 in good health. Sequenced sample: blood.

CDR3 in DNA: TGTGCCAGTAGTATAGGCGGGGGACAGGACGCCACTGAAGCTTTCTTT. Translating gives CASSIGGGQDATEAFF. V and J are TRBV19 and TRBJ1-1, with 8 nucleotides matching TRBD1. Germline V CDR1 and CDR2: LNHDA, SQIVND (reference sequence). This CDR3 is built from 16 residues. Losses at the gene ends were 1 base for V and 4 bases for J; bases not matched to a gene: 8.